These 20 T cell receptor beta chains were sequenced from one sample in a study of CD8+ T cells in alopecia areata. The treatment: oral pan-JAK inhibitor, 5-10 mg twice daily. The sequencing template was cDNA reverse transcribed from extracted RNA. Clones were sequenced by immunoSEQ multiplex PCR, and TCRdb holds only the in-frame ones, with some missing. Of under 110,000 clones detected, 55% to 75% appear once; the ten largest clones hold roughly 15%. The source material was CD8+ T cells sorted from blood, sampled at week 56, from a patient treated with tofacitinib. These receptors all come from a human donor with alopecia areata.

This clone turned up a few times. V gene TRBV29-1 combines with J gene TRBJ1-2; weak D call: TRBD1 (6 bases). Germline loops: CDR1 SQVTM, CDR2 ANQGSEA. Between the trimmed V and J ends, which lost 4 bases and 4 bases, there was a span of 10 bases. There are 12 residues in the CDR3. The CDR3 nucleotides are TGCAGCGTTGCCGGACAGAGCTATGGCTACACCTTC. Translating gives CSVAGQSYGYTF.

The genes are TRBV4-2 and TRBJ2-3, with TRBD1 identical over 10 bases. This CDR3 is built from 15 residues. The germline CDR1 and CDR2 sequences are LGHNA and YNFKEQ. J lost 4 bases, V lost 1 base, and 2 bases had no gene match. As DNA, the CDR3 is TGTGCCAGCAGCCAAGCAGGACAGGGGGCAGATACGCAGTATTTT. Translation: CASSQAGQGADTQYF.

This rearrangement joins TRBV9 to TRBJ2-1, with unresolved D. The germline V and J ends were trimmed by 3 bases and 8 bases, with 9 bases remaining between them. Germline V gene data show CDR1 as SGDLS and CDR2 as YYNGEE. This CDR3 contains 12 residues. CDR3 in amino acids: CASSEYGYEQFF. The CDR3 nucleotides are TGTGCCAGCAGCGAGTATGGGTATGAGCAGTTCTTC.

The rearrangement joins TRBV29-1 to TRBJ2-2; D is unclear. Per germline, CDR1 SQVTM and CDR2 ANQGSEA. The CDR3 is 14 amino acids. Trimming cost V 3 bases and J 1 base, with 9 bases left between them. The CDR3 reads CSVDPERNTGELFF. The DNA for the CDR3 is TGCAGCGTTGACCCCGAACGGAACACCGGGGAGCTGTTTTTT.

CDR3 nucleotide sequence: TGTGCCAGCAGCTTGGTCGAGGGTACCGGGGAGCTGTTTTTT. Protein sequence: CASSLVEGTGELFF. The V call is TRBV5-6, the J call TRBJ2-2, with D possibly matching TRBD2 (5 bases). This CDR3 region has 14 residues. Trimming pared 0 bases from V and 5 bases from J, leaving 8 bases between. The germline CDR1 and CDR2 sequences are SGHDT and YYEEEE.

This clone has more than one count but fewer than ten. CDR3 loop: CASSLKLSKQETQYF. The CDR3 DNA reads as TGTGCCAGCAGCTTAAAGTTATCAAAACAAGAGACCCAGTACTTC. The chain recombines TRBV7-3 with TRBJ2-5; D unresolved. V was pared by 1 base and J by 2 bases, with 11 bases between. Germline V lookup: CDR1 SGHTA, CDR2 FQGTGA. The CDR3 runs to 15 residues.

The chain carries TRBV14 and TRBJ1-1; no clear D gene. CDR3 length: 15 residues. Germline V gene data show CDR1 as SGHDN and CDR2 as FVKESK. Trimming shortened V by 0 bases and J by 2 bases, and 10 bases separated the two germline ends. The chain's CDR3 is CASSQERLGNTEAFF. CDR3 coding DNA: TGTGCCAGCAGCCAAGAGCGGTTGGGCAACACTGAAGCTTTCTTT.

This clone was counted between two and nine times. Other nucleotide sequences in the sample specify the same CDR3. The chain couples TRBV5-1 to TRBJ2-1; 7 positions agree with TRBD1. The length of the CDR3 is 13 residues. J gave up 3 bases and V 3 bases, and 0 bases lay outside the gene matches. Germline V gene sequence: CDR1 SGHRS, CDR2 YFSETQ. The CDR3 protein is CASSWDSYNEQFF. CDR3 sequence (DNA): TGCGCCAGCAGCTGGGACAGCTACAATGAGCAGTTCTTC.

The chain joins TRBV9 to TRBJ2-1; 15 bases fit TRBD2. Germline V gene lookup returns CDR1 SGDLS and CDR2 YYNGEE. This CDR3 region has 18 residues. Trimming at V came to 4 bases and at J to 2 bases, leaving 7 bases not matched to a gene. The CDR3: CASSSRTSGGVAYNEQFF. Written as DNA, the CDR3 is TGTGCCAGCAGCTCCAGGACTAGCGGGGGGGTAGCCTACAATGAGCAGTTCTTC.

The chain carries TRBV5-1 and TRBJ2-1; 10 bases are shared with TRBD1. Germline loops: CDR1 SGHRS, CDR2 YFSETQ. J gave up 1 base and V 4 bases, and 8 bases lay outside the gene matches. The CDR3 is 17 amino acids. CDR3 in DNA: TGCGCCAGCAGCACCCGGACAGGGGGTAGGTCCTACAATGAGCAGTTCTTC. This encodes CASSTRTGGRSYNEQFF.

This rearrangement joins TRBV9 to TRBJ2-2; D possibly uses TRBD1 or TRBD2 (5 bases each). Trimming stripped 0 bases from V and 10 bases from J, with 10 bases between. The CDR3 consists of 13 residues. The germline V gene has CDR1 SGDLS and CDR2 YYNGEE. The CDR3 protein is CASSVDGGLELFF. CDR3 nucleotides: TGTGCCAGCAGCGTAGATGGGGGATTGGAGCTGTTTTTT.

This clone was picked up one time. In DNA form, the CDR3 reads TGTGCCAGCAGCGGCCGACCAGAAGAGACCCAGTACTTC. As protein: CASSGRPEETQYF. V usage is TRBV11-2 and J usage is TRBJ2-5, with D unresolved. CDR3 length: 13 amino acids. V lost 5 bases and J lost 3, with 10 bases in between. CDR1 and CDR2 (germline): SGHAT, FQNNGV. The full variable domain, rest sourced from reference TRBV11-2 and TRBJ2-5, is EAGVAQSPRYKIIEKRQSVAFWCNPISGHATLYWYQQILGQGPKLLIQFQNNGVVDDSQLPKDRFSAERLKGVDSTLKIQPAKLEDSAVYLCASSGRPEETQYFGPGTRLLVL.

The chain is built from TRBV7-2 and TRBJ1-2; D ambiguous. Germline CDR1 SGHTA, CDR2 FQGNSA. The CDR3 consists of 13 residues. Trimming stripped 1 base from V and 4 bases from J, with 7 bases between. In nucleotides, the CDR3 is TGTGCCAGCAGCTTAGACAATCGCTATGGCTACACCTTC. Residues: CASSLDNRYGYTF.

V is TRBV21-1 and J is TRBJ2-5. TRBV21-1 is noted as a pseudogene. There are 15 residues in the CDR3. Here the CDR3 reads CASSNRDGYGETQYF. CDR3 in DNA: TGTGCCAGCAGCAACCGGGACGGCTACGGGGAGACCCAGTACTTC.

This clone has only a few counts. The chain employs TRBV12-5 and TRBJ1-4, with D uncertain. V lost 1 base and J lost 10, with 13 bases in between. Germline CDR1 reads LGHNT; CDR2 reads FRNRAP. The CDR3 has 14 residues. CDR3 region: CASGLEGSARKLFF. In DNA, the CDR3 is TGTGCTAGTGGTTTGGAGGGATCGGCCAGAAAACTGTTTTTT.

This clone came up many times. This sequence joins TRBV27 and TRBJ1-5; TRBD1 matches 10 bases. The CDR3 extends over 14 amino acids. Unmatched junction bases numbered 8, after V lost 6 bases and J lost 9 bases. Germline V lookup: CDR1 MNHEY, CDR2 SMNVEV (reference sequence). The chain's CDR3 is CASSKTGGLRPQHF. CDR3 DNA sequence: TGTGCCAGCAGCAAGACAGGGGGCCTAAGGCCCCAGCATTTT.

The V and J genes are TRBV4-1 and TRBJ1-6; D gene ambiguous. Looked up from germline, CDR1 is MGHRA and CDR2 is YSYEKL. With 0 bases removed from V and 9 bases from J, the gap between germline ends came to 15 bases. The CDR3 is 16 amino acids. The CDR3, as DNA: TGCGCCAGCAGCCAAGAGCCGGCGGCGCGGGGTTCACCCCTCCACTTT. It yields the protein CASSQEPAARGSPLHF.

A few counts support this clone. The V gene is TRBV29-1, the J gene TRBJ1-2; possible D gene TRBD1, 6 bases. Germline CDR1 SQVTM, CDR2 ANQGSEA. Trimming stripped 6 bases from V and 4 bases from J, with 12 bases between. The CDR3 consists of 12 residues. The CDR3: CSVADRGYGYTF. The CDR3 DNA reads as TGCAGCGTAGCGGACAGAGGCTATGGCTACACCTTC.

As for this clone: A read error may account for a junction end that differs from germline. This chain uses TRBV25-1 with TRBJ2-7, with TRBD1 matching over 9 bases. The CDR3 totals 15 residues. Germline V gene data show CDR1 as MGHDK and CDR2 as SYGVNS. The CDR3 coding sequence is TGTGCCAGCCAAGACCGGGACAGGGATCCCTACGAGCAATACTTC. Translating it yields CASQDRDRDPYEQYF.

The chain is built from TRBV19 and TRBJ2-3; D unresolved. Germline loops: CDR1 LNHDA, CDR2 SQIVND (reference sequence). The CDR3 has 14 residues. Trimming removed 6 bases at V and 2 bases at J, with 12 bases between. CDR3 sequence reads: CASSPPLYTDTQYF. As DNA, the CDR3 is TGTGCCAGTAGCCCTCCCCTCTACACAGATACGCAGTATTTT. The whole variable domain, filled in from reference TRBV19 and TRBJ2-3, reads DGGITQSPKYLFRKEGQNVTLSCEQNLNHDAMYWYRQDPGQGLRLIYYSQIVNDFQKGDIAEGYSVSREKKESFPLTVTSAQKNPTAFYLCASSPPLYTDTQYFGPGTRLTVL.